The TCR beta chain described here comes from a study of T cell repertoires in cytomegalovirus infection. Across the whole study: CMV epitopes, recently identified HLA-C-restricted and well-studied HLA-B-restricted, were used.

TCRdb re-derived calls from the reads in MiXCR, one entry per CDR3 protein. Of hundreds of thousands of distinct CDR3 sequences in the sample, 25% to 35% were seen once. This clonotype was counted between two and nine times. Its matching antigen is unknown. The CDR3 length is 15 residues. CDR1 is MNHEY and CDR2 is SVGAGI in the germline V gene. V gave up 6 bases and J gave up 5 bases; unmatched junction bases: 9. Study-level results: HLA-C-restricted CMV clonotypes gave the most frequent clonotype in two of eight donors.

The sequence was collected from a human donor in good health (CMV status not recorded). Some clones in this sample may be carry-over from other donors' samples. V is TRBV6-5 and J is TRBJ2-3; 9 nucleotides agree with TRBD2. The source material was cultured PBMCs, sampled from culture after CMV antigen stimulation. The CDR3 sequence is CASRDSGSRGDTQYF. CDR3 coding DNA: TGTGCCAGCAGAGATAGCGGGAGCCGGGGAGATACGCAGTATTTT.